A selection of T cell receptor beta chains follows, all from one sample in a study of cytomegalovirus exposure and HLA in healthy donors. TCRdb's copy holds only in-frame clones and misses some; the assay was immunoSEQ multiplex PCR. The table has 100,000 to 150,000 clones, approximately 84% seen once. Sequencing used PBMCs. These receptors were obtained from a woman younger than 30 in good health and CMV-seronegative. Each CDR3 is given with its conserved first and last residue. Each record gives: clone size, D gene, V gene, J gene, CDR3 protein, CDR3 DNA. The D gene is left open where the match is weak. Expanded clones get a size class; other rows say once, few or many, or leave the size out.

-	-	TRBV19	TRBJ1-5	CASSDTGQLHNQPQHF	TGTGCCAGTAGCGATACCGGACAGCTCCACAATCAGCCCCAGCATTTT
-	-	TRBV4-1	TRBJ1-2	CASSQISGVVYGYTF	TGCGCCAGCAGCCAAATTTCAGGGGTAGTGTATGGCTACACCTTC
-	-	TRBV6-5	TRBJ2-5	CASSPNKETQYF	TGTGCCAGCAGTCCCAACAAAGAGACCCAGTACTTC
-	-	TRBV30	TRBJ1-1	CAWSAYTEAFF	TGTGCCTGGAGTGCCTACACTGAAGCTTTCTTT
-	TRBD2	TRBV30	TRBJ2-7	CAWSPAWTSASSYEQYF	TGTGCCTGGAGTCCTGCGTGGACTAGCGCTAGCTCCTACGAGCAGTACTTC
-	-	TRBV5-6	TRBJ2-7	CASSTGYEQYF	TGTGCCAGCAGCACGGGGTACGAGCAGTACTTC
-	TRBD1	TRBV27	TRBJ2-2	CASSSRDRGVGELFF	TGTGCCAGCAGTTCCCGGGACAGGGGCGTCGGGGAGCTGTTTTTT
-	-	TRBV5-1	TRBJ1-1	CASSLEAGIHTEAFF	TGCGCCAGCAGCTTGGAGGCAGGGATCCACACTGAAGCTTTCTTT
-	-	TRBV7-9	TRBJ1-1	CASSGGAVNTEAFF	TGTGCCAGCAGCGGGGGGGCAGTGAACACTGAAGCTTTCTTT
-	-	TRBV5-1	TRBJ2-3	CASSLVGTSTDTQYF	TGCGCCAGCAGCTTGGTTGGGACTAGCACAGATACGCAGTATTTT
few	-	TRBV30	TRBJ2-6	CAWSAGHSGANVLTF	TGTGCCTGGAGTGCGGGTCACTCTGGGGCCAACGTCCTGACTTTC
-	TRBD1	TRBV7-7	TRBJ2-4	CARRKRGDRGRSKNIQYF	TGTGCCAGGCGGAAAAGGGGCGACAGGGGGCGATCCAAAAACATTCAGTACTTC
-	-	TRBV5-1	TRBJ2-3	CASSESASTDTQYF	TGCGCCAGCAGCGAGTCTGCTAGCACAGATACGCAGTATTTT
few	TRBD2	TRBV29-1	TRBJ2-5	CSVGVGSGSGETQYF	TGCAGCGTTGGGGTGGGGAGCGGGAGTGGGGAGACCCAGTACTTC
-	TRBD2	TRBV6-6	TRBJ2-7	CASSQYSGSASEQYF	TGTGCCAGCAGTCAATACAGCGGGAGTGCGTCCGAGCAGTACTTC
few	-	TRBV29-1	TRBJ1-1	CSVRGGYTEAFF	TGCAGCGTTCGGGGAGGGTACACTGAAGCTTTCTTT
-	TRBD1	TRBV16	TRBJ1-2	CASSQLTGNTF	TGTGCCAGCAGCCAATTGACAGGGAACACCTTC
-	-	TRBV6-5	TRBJ2-7	CASSYKGAYEQYF	TGTGCCAGCAGTTACAAGGGGGCCTACGAGCAGTACTTC
once	TRBD1	TRBV2	TRBJ2-5	CASSAARGLQETQYF	TGTGCCAGCAGTGCAGCGAGGGGGCTCCAAGAGACCCAGTACTTC
once	-	TRBV19	TRBJ1-1	CASSISVNTEAFF	TGTGCCAGTAGTATATCGGTGAACACTGAAGCTTTCTTT